The present T cell receptor (beta chain) was sequenced within a study of cytomegalovirus exposure and HLA in healthy donors. Study outcomes and limitations: Later on, an analysis tied approximately 15,000 TCR beta sequences to HLA alleles at 0.05 false discovery rate. In a later analysis, HLA-C alleles had the fewest associated TCRs, DRB1 alleles the most.

CDR1 and CDR2 from the germline V gene are MNHEY and SVGAGI. Trimming at V came to 4 bases and at J to 4 bases, leaving 7 bases not matched to a gene. The length of the CDR3 is 15 residues. Details on this clone: Its antigen remains unknown.

Primers for the PCR totalled 60 Vbeta and 13 Jbeta. TCRdb's table, derived via immunoSEQ multiplex PCR, lists solely in-frame clones and lacks some. The table has around 150,000 clones, nearly 80% seen once. Sequenced: PBMCs. The chain carries TRBV6-5 and TRBJ2-1; the match to TRBD2 covers 7 bases. The sequence was obtained from a man over 45 in good health and CMV-seropositive. Here the CDR3 DNA reads TGTGCCAGCAGTTGGAAGCGGGGAACTTACAATGAGCAGTTCTTC. Translating it yields CASSWKRGTYNEQFF.